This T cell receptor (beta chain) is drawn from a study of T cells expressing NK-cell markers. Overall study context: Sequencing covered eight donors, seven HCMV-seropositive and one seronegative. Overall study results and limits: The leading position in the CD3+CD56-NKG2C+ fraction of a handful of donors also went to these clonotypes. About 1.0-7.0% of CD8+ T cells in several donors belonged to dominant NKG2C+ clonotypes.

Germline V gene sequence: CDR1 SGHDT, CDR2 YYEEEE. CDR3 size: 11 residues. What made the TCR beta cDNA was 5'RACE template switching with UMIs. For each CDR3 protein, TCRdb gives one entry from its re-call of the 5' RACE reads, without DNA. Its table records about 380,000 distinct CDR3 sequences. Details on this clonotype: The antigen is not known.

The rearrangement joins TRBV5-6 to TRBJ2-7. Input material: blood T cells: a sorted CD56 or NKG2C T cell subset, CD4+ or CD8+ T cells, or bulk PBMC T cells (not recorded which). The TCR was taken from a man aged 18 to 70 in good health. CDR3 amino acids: CASSLGDKQYF.